This T cell receptor (beta chain) was obtained from a study of T cells after yellow fever vaccination (dated 2019 in TCRdb). Concerning the study at large: The SMART-Seq v4 Ultra Low Input RNA kit was used to prepare libraries from fractions with low cell numbers. To follow T-cell clones before and after primary and booster YFV17D yellow fever vaccination, bulk TCR alpha and beta repertoires were sequenced over time. Blood was drawn at multiple timepoints before and after primary and secondary immunization, with bulk PBMC replicates and cell subsets isolated. The cohort comprised two healthy male donors, one aged 18 to 30 and one aged 30 to 40 years.

Sample treatment or condition, as interpreted from the label and publication: live attenuated yellow fever vaccine strain. At each blood-draw timepoint, two biological replicates of bulk PBMCs were collected. PBMCs were isolated from peripheral blood using a standard Ficoll-Paque protocol. TriZol was used to extract RNA from bulk PBMCs, from CD4 and CD8 fractions, and from dextramer-positive and dextramer-negative fractions. TCR cDNA was synthesized by 5'RACE template switching, which introduced a universal primer site and unique molecular identifiers. cDNA synthesis was primed from both the TCR alpha and TCR beta constant segments. Two PCR steps were used to amplify libraries, with sample barcodes and sequencing adapters being added in the second step. Libraries were sequenced on Illumina HiSeq 2500 (2x100 bp) or NovaSeq (2x150 bp). In the original analysis: Reads were demultiplexed and collapsed into UMI consensus sequences with MIGEC, and V(D)J alignment was performed with MiXCR. Vaccine-responding clonotypes were defined with edgeR using replicate PBMC samples, requiring FDR below 0.01 and a log2 fold change above 5 up to day 15. Bulk clonotypes were assigned CD4 or CD8 identity according to which sequenced CD4 or CD8 repertoire held them at higher abundance. In-frame beta chains were kept once TCRdb had trimmed the public reads at Q25 with fastp and called clones with MiXCR. Rows matching on CDR3 protein sequence are summarized as one entry with the most common DNA and genes. Here the V and J calls rest on TCRdb's processing, not on the authors' analysis. For this sample the table gives around 550,000 distinct CDR3 sequences, of which over 15% were detected only once. The leading ten clones occupy roughly an eighth of the sample.

CDR3 length: 15 amino acids, cysteine to phenylalanine. Here the CDR3 DNA is all that survives: 45 bases in frame from base 1. Deletion took 0 bases off V and 2 bases off J, with a span of 10 bases between the germline ends. CDR1 is given as SGHRS and CDR2 as YFSETQ, both from the germline V gene. Broad study findings and their caveats: After the booster, most of the clones that had expanded following primary vaccination were detected again (roughly 96% of CD4 and around 90% of CD8), which suggests that memory was broadly maintained. Because abundant contaminating clonotypes from the bulk population could be contained in FACS-sorted repertoires, computational filtering was required. A small fraction of clonotypes showed up in both the CD4 and CD8 compartments, probably as a result of convergent recombination. The secondary T-cell response was weaker than the primary response but faster, peaking on day 5 instead of day 15. Because only a couple of donors were included in the study, the extent to which the findings can be generalized is limited.

As for this clonotype: There is no known antigen for this receptor. No much larger clonotype is one base removed from it; base qualities were not supplied.

This specimen consisted of PBMCs, obtained 15 days after the yellow fever booster vaccination. This receptor chain uses TRBV5-1 and TRBJ2-3, with no confidently assigned D gene. The TCR comes from a man aged 30 to 39 who received the YFV17D yellow fever vaccine. The bases read TGCGCCAGCAGCTTGGTGGGGTCCCACACAGATACGCAGTATTTT. This yields the protein CASSLVGSHTDTQYF.